This TCR beta chain was observed in a study of OX40 agonist ivuxolimab in advanced cancers. Looking at the study overall: Allowance was made for prior anti-PD-1, anti-PD-L1 or anti-CTLA-4 therapy, and approximately 41% had some.

CDR3 length: 14 amino acids. The germline V gene encodes CDR1 SGHNT and CDR2 YYREEE (reference sequence). Using immunoSEQ multiplex PCR, the repertoire was profiled, and TCRdb retains in-frame clones only, with some absent. The table records 55,000 to 65,000 clones, 80% to 95% of them present only once. The sequencing used CD4+ or CD8+ T cells sorted from blood, collected in a trial of the OX40 agonist ivuxolimab. The sequence was obtained from an adult with an advanced solid tumor such as melanoma, head and neck, liver or kidney cancer. This sequence joins TRBV5-4 and TRBJ2-5; D is possibly TRBD2 (5 bases). The J call could be wrong; TRBJ2-7 is a better fit for the DNA end. The CDR3 sequence is CASSLWQRAYEQYF. CDR3 in DNA: TGTGCCAGCAGCCTTTGGCAGAGGGCTTACGAGCAGTACTTC.